This T cell receptor beta chain stems from a study of regulatory T cells in long-lasting Graves disease. Study background: Persistence in Graves' disease denoted antithyroid drug use beyond 5 years alongside positive TSH receptor antibodies. Study findings and constraints: The study found TRBV28, TRBJ1-2 and TRBJ2-5 favored in persistent disease. Accuracy might have suffered from few samples.

In this sample, this clonotype turned up a few times. Its antigen is not identified. V lost 1 base and J lost 5, with 24 bases in between. CDR3 length: 18 amino acids. CDR1 DFQATT and CDR2 SNEGSKA come from the germline V gene (reference sequence). Both iRepertoire HTBI primers and Arm-PCR of CDR3 regions were used to build the TCR beta libraries. In the authors' workflow: Identification yielded 62 TRBV and about 15 TRBJ segments across samples. TCRdb reprocessed the multiplex PCR reads with MiXCR, giving one entry per CDR3 protein. It is TCRdb's table, rather than the study itself, that gives the V and J calls and clone size. The table shows roughly 400,000 distinct CDR3 sequences, with roughly 23% occurring only once. The time point is: persistent/refractory GD, antithyroid drugs over 5 years with positive TRAb. From RNA extracted from PBMCs, the TCR library was made.

The chain couples TRBV20-1 to TRBJ1-5, with D possibly matching TRBD1 (6 bases). The sequence was obtained from a female donor with Graves disease. Here the sequenced sample was peripheral blood mononuclear cells (PBMCs), taken when the disease was refractory, from a patient treated with antithyroid drugs. This CDR3 reads CSARGHRPRQDIYQPQHF. The CDR3 DNA follows: TGCAGTGCTAGAGGTCACCGTCCTCGACAGGATATTTATCAGCCCCAGCATTTT.